The T cell receptor (beta chain) under discussion was sequenced for a study of blood T cell repertoires in COVID-19. Across the study: COVID-19 samples from acute and convalescent phases originated in the United States, Italy and Spain. In each case, the material was cDNA or gDNA derived from T cells, B-cell-depleted T cells, or PBMCs.

Produced via immunoSEQ multiplex PCR; TCRdb's table is partial and in-frame only. The data show under 200,000 clones, with approximately 86% seen just once and around 7% held by the top ten. The V gene's germline CDR1 is MDHEN and CDR2 SYDVKM. V was pared by 8 bases and J by 8 bases, with 12 bases between. The CDR3 has 11 residues. The chain has TRBV28 and TRBJ1-1; D unresolved. The sequence came from a man aged 45-65 years with active or convalescent COVID-19. The specimen was peripheral blood. The CDR3 nucleotides read TGTGCCAGCTACGTCCAGGAAGAAGCTTTCTTT. Translated: CASYVQEEAFF.